The text below deals with one T cell receptor (beta chain). Its antigen remains unknown. The data were obtained in a study of identical twins. General observations from the study: Memory repertoires lacked the insertion deficit that abundant cord blood beta clonotypes showed.

Germline trimming cut 5 bases from V and 2 bases from J; bases unmatched to any gene: 7. The germline V gene has CDR1 MRHNA and CDR2 SNTAGT. The CDR3 spans 15 residues. TCRdb redid the calling of the 5' RACE reads with MiXCR, one entry per CDR3 protein. The table records 550,000 to 700,000 distinct CDR3 sequences, less than 25% of them present only once. These data also featured in a second study, about T cells expressing NK-cell markers. That work states: Seven sequenced donors out of eight were HCMV-seropositive, one seronegative. The CD3+CD56-NKG2C+ fraction of a handful of donors was also led by these clonotypes.

Sequencing used PBMCs. The receptor was isolated from a young woman in good health. V usage is TRBV6-4 and J usage is TRBJ2-3; 7 bases map to TRBD1. The CDR3 sequence: CASSKAGTATDTQYF. The CDR3 nucleotides read TGTGCCAGCAGTAAAGCCGGGACAGCCACAGATACGCAGTATTTT.